Listed below are T cell receptor beta chains from one sample, sequenced in a study of shared clonotypes between healthy human individuals. Produced via immunoSEQ multiplex PCR; TCRdb's table is partial and in-frame only. The profile shows nearly 2 million clones, roughly 94% of them singletons. Material: naive CD8+ T cells sorted from blood. Receptor source: a man between 18 and 29 years old in good health. Both conserved end residues are part of each CDR3.

j_call v_call cdr3_aa
TRBJ2-1 TRBV6-6 CASSYDPVDYNEQFF
TRBJ2-4 TRBV6-6 CASSLSGLGDIQYF
TRBJ2-2 TRBV4-1 CASSQVASGGAGELFF
TRBJ2-7 TRBV4-1 CASSQDRIGDGQGEPYEQYF
TRBJ2-5 TRBV6-5 CASSYGGGLQETQYF
TRBJ2-5 TRBV18 CASSPTGTQVGETQYF
TRBJ1-2 TRBV11-2 CASSLVQGGYTF
TRBJ1-5 TRBV9 CASSADPVQPQHF
TRBJ2-7 TRBV9 CASGWGTSGEEQYF
TRBJ1-1 TRBV15 CATSRDRGVAEAFF
TRBJ2-1 TRBV2 CASSGVRGGTYNEQFF
TRBJ1-2 TRBV5-8 CASSSYTGTAYGYTF
TRBJ1-2 TRBV9 CASSVADRDYGYTF
TRBJ2-1 TRBV6-5 CASSYTGEVHEQFF
TRBJ2-6 TRBV11-2 CASSLGDGSSGANVLTF
TRBJ2-7 TRBV7-2 CASSLVPSGSQEQYF
TRBJ1-6 TRBV4-1 CASSQAGGRDNSPLHF
TRBJ1-4 TRBV6-5 CASSRRGNEKLFF
TRBJ2-1 TRBV7-9 CASSGTSGSESNEQFF
TRBJ2-3 TRBV13 CASSYQGGTTSTDTQYF